The sequence of this TCR beta chain was determined in a study of cytomegalovirus exposure and HLA in healthy donors. PCR used 60 Vbeta primers and 13 Jbeta primers. Method: immunoSEQ multiplex PCR; TCRdb's copy keeps in-frame clones and lacks some. Of roughly 200,000 clones in the sample, around 88% were seen once. CDR3 size: 15 residues. Trimming shortened V by 0 bases and J by 5 bases, and 10 bases separated the two germline ends. Germline V gene sequence: CDR1 SGHVS, CDR2 FQNEAQ. The clonotype comes from a woman between 25 and 40 years old in good health and CMV-seronegative. Input material: PBMCs. The V gene is TRBV7-8, the J gene TRBJ2-2, with D possibly TRBD2 on 6 matching bases. As DNA, the CDR3 is TGTGCCAGCAGCTTAGCGGGGGGAAGAACCGGGGAGCTGTTTTTT. This gives the protein CASSLAGGRTGELFF.